The clone carrying this TCR beta chain was detected only a few times. This entry comes from a study of blood T cell repertoires in COVID-19. In the study overall: Acute and convalescent COVID-19 specimens originated in the United States, Italy and Spain. Sample material is recorded as cDNA or gDNA derived from T cells, B-cell-depleted T cells, or PBMCs.

Original handling: The authors estimated nucleated cell counts from reference gene primer amplification. Clones were sequenced by immunoSEQ multiplex PCR, and TCRdb holds only the in-frame ones, with some missing. The DNA gave D and trimming, while V, J and clone size come from that table. The repertoire consists of 450,000 to 600,000 clones, with about 85% occurring once and the leading ten covering roughly 0.72%. Participants spanned ages 18 to 89 years and resided in about 25 US areas. The material sequenced was PBMCs or T cells enriched from blood (not recorded which). The clonotype originates from a woman under 30 who had recovered from COVID-19.

Written as DNA, the CDR3 is TGTGCCACGGGGTTAAGAGGTTTCAGCAATCAGCCCCAGCATTTT. It encodes CATGLRGFSNQPQHF. The J gene is TRBJ1-5, the V gene TRBV6-5; D uncertain. Germline assignment: CDR1 MNHEY and CDR2 SVGAGI. The CDR3 covers 15 residues. Trimming cost V 10 bases and J 1 base, with 17 bases left between them.